This TCR beta chain was sequenced for a study of Graves' ophthalmopathy and Graves' hyperthyroidism. General study points: Most clonotypes expanded in thyroid above 0.001 frequency were present in blood too. Predictions made by the model for ophthalmopathy progression reached approximately 71% sensitivity and less than 80% specificity.

Worth noting for this clonotype: Its antigen remains unknown.

The CDR3 sequence is 14 residues long. V shed 7 bases and J 3 bases; nucleotides not matched to a gene: 5. The germline V gene encodes CDR1 ENHRY and CDR2 SYGVKD. From RNA, the CDR3 regions of TCR beta chains were amplified and sequenced. First-round RT-PCR employed HTBI primers, with a second-round multiplex PCR after it. TCRdb re-called the multiplex PCR reads through MiXCR, storing one row per CDR3 protein. Of 680,000 or so distinct CDR3 sequences in the sample, over 20% were seen once. Sequencing was performed on peripheral blood. The TCR sequence derives from a young woman with stable Graves' hyperthyroidism. Some clones in this sample may be carry-over from other donors' samples. The chain carries TRBV10-3 and TRBJ2-5; 10 positions match TRBD2. The CDR3 bases are TGTGCCATCAAGCCCGGGACTAGCGAAGAGACCCAGTACTTC. Its translation: CAIKPGTSEETQYF.